The source of this TCR beta chain is a study of graft-versus-host responses after intestinal transplantation. Background on the study: Multivisceral, liver-intestinal, or isolated intestinal transplants were received by the recipients. Study findings and constraints: GvH clones appeared in recipient marrow, some first in ileum or blood.

Note on this clone: Its antigen is as yet unknown.

CDR1 is SEHNR, CDR2 FQNEAQ, per germline (reference sequence). With V trimmed by 5 bases and J by 7 bases, 8 bases remained unmatched. This CDR3 spans 15 amino acids. The repertoire was sequenced with immunoSEQ multiplex PCR; TCRdb's copy has only in-frame clones and lacks some. The table records 95,000 to 130,000 clones, 90% of them present only once. This clonotype originated in a human donor who received an intestinal transplant. The rearrangement joins TRBV7-9 to TRBJ1-2, with 12 bases aligning to TRBD1. Sequences were derived from unstimulated CD4+ T cells sorted from spleen or lymph node cells, sampled before intestinal transplant. CDR3 residues: CASSPWGQGAIGYTF. CDR3 DNA sequence: TGTGCCAGCAGCCCATGGGGACAGGGGGCCATTGGCTACACCTTC.